The present entry profiles one TCR beta chain with its context. The ends were cut back, 6 bases at V and 6 bases at J, with 15 bases in the middle. In germline, CDR1 is MNHEY, CDR2 SMNVEV (reference sequence). The length of the CDR3 is 14 residues. Profiling relied on immunoSEQ multiplex PCR, and the TCRdb table lists in-frame clones only, not all of them. The sample consists of 67,000 or so clones, roughly nine tenths of them appearing once. These data belong to a study of OX40 agonist ivuxolimab in advanced cancers. V is TRBV27 and J is TRBJ2-4, with D possibly TRBD1 on 7 matching bases. Sequenced here: CD4+ or CD8+ T cells sorted from blood, sampled in a trial of the OX40 agonist ivuxolimab. This TCR was recovered from an adult with an advanced solid tumor such as melanoma, head and neck, liver or kidney cancer. CDR3 nucleotides: TGTGCCAGCAGCAACAGGGGACTTATAAACATTCAGTACTTC. It is translated as CASSNRGLINIQYF.